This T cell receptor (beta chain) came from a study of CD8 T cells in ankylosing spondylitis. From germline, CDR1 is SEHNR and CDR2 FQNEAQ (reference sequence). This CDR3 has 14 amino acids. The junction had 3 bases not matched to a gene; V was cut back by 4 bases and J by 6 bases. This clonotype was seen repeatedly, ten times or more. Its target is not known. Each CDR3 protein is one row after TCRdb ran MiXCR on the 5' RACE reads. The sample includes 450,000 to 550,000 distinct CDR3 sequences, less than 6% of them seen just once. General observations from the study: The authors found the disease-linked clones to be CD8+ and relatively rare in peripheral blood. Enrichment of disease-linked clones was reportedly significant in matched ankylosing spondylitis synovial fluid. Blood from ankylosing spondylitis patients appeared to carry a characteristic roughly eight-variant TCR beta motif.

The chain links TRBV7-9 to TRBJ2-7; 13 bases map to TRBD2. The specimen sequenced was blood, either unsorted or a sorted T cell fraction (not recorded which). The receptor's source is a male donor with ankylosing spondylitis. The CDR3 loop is CASSSGLAGREQYF. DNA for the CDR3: TGTGCCAGCAGCTCGGGACTAGCGGGACGCGAGCAGTACTTC. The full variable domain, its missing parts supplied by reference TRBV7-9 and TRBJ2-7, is DTGVSQNPRHKITKRGQNVTFRCDPISEHNRLYWYRQTLGQGPEFLTYFQNEAQLEKSRLLSDRFSAERPKGSFSTLEIQRTEQGDSAMYLCASSSGLAGREQYFGPGTRLTVT.